This T cell receptor (beta chain) was obtained from a study of cytomegalovirus exposure and HLA in healthy donors (TCRdb year 2017). In terms of the full investigation: In an earlier analysis of approximately 640 of the donors, around 290 Gb of sequence data and 117 million unique TCR beta sequences from about 190 million T cells were reported. An early release that covered some 630 HLA-typed donors contained approximately 300 gigabases of sequencing data and some 87 million unique TCR sequences. Of the 350 to 450 genotyped donors, 81% fell in the genetic ancestry cluster associated with self-reported Caucasian donors. The study aimed to test whether cataloging public T cell receptors could reveal signatures of past pathogen exposure. Using immunosequencing, the study profiled T cell repertoires from 500 to 800 subjects and related those repertoires to cytomegalovirus serostatus. Along with the roughly 670-subject first cohort, a separate validation cohort of around 120 different subjects was used. To predict cytomegalovirus infection status, the study combined high-throughput TCR immunosequencing, statistical association of individual TCRs with disease status, and machine learning. A later analysis re-examined previously published TCR beta repertoires from roughly 720 donors and added high-resolution HLA genotyping to investigate patterns of TCR occurrence. Rather than drawing on any new phenotypic data, the later analysis identified candidate immune exposures from TCR beta sequences and the way those sequences occurred across donors. In an earlier analysis of over 550 of the donors, high-throughput TCR beta sequencing was used to judge whether each TCR beta V gene segment behaved as functional or pseudogenic. Donor age, sex, ethnicity and CMV serostatus were compiled alongside the repertoire data. Genome-wide SNP genotypes for about 65% of the 666 donors were used in a later genetic analysis, which treated that subset as a discovery cohort. All discovery cohort repertoires had been generated on a single sequencing platform. Class I and class II HLA loci were covered by the typing at four-digit resolution. Typing coverage differed by locus: A, B, C, DRB1 and DQB1 were typed in roughly 620-640 donors, DQA1 in about 550, DPA1 in 600 to 610, and DPB1 in just under 490. Four or five DR-DQ haplotypes were handled as single units for association and clustering, since linkage in the cohort was strong. Among approximately 370 genotyped donors of the cohort, an average of around 250,000 unique TCR beta nucleotide sequences was sequenced per donor, of which roughly 17% were non-productive.

The library was made by the immunoSEQ multiplex PCR assay. For the multiplex PCR, a mixture combining 60 forward primers for TCR Vbeta segments and 13 reverse primers for TCR Jbeta segments was used. Amplification of the CDR3 region of rearranged TCR beta genes was performed with a multiplex PCR assay on genomic DNA. The Illumina HiSeq System was used to sequence the amplified TCR beta libraries as 87-base-pair reads. The paper's processing steps were these. In a later analysis, some 80 million unique TCR beta chains were counted across the approximately 640 repertoires, and roughly 11 million of these chains were shared by at least two donors. A nearest-neighbor algorithm error-corrected the raw reads and collapsed the reads into unique sequences, merging closely related sequences to remove PCR and sequencing errors. V, D and J gene segments were assigned by aligning CDR3 sequences to IMGT reference sequences. For a sequence to be retained, at least a six-nucleotide match to both a V gene segment and a J gene segment was required. A rearrangement was called productive if the CDR3 had no stop codons and remained in frame with V and J, and every other rearrangement was called non-productive. CDR3 was defined by IMGT convention, running from the second conserved V-encoded cysteine to the conserved J-encoded phenylalanine. Sequences without an unambiguous match to a single V gene segment were excluded from the earlier analysis of 587 of the donors. An earlier analysis of a few hundred of the donors classified V segments as functional when productive rearrangements were above 56.7% and as segregating when the standard deviation between donors was above 5%. A statistical classification framework was built for diagnosing cytomegalovirus status from the catalog of TCR beta chain sequences. V and J gene assignment, in a later analysis, came from comparing TCR nucleotide sequences with IMGT/GENE-DB human TR gene sequences. A later analysis assigned CDR3 sequences and most-parsimonious VDJ recombination scenarios with the TCRdist pipeline. In a later analysis, every TCR beta chain was defined by the combination of its CDR3 amino acid sequence and its V-gene family, and reads without a unique V-gene family were dropped. As a way to deal with suspected cross-contamination and a sequencing artifact, a later analysis dropped hundreds of nucleotide sequences that were highly shared and had low generation probability. In a later analysis, a clonal expansion index was calculated for each public chain from normalized within-repertoire ranks of inferred template counts. A later analysis computed generation probabilities with a VDJ recombination model fitted to out-of-frame rearrangements, and checked the results against IGoR. A later analysis scored TCR-TCR, TCR-HLA and TCR-CMV co-occurrence with hypergeometric tests, applying a repertoire-size bias correction to TCR pairs. False discovery rates were estimated in a later analysis by permuting HLA or CMV assignments 20 times. In a later analysis, co-occurring TCRs were grouped with DBSCAN, and TCRdist sequence similarity was added when clustering was performed within HLA-allele-positive subsets. Co-occurrence clustering excluded repertoires with fewer than 30,000 or more than 120,000 public chains, plus five with anomalous nucleotide sharing. TCRdb holds this immuneACCESS table with in-frame rearrangements only. Some clones are missing; in checked studies, unresolved V genes explain under half, and the rest has no known cause. For V, J and clone size, that table is used; D and trimming come from the DNA. The sample profile shows about 110,000 clones; roughly 82% of them were found once. Approximately 2.6% of the sample comes from the top ten.

Paper-wide results and their limitations: In an earlier analysis of 587 of the donors, most TCR beta V segments appeared in productive rearrangements about 87% or about 30% of the time, broadly matching IMGT annotations. V-gene and J-gene trimming of TCR beta chains was associated with a missense DCLRE1C variant in a later genetic analysis, and the association was replicated in an independent cohort. Only TCR beta chains were sequenced in this cohort, and the absence of alpha or paired-chain data limited detectable features. A later genetic analysis reported fewer N-insertions in productive TCRs among donors in an Asian-associated ancestry cluster than the roughly 620-donor mean. Roughly uniform sequencing depth across donors was assumed in presence/absence analyses, although this assumption may not hold. According to a later analysis, parvovirus B19, influenza, CMV and Epstein-Barr virus appeared linked to several top co-occurrence clusters. For the cohort, immune exposure information was limited to CMV serostatus. A later analysis found that HLA-associated TCR beta chains were more clonally expanded and had lower generation probabilities than equally common non-associated chains. In both the original and validation cohorts, the classifier was reported to diagnose cytomegalovirus status with high specificity and sensitivity. Because HLA typing was unavailable for some donors at each locus, only the typed subset was used in association tests. Linkage disequilibrium might explain the correlated functional status among segregating V segments, but an unknown experimental factor could not be excluded. Most CMV-associated TCR beta chains appeared to be HLA-restricted in a later analysis, and the HLA associations seemed to be driven largely by CMV exposure. While some public TCRs were present in many individuals, most TCR sequences turned up only very rarely across donors. A total of fewer than 200 TCR beta chains were listed by the study as associated with cytomegalovirus. The sequencing pipeline was judged likely to have produced a cluster of highly shared sequence variants as a technical artifact. The authors suggested that the approach could potentially be extended to other disease states and immunological phenotypes. According to a later analysis, TCR association rates differed among HLA loci, with DRB1 alleles showing the most associated TCRs and HLA-C alleles showing the fewest. The earlier analysis of a few hundred of the donors excluded about 16 rarely observed V segments, including chromosome 9 orphons, because counts were too low. A few of the identified cytomegalovirus-associated TCR beta chains were confirmed in vitro to be specific for cytomegalovirus antigens. A further reported finding was that TCR beta sequences accurately predicted the HLA-A and HLA-B alleles for most subjects in the first cohort. Strong co-occurrence of HLA alleles, especially DR and DQ, made assigning TCR associations to individual alleles difficult. A later analysis associated about 17,000 TCR beta sequences with specific HLA alleles at a false discovery rate of 0.05.

The cohort comprised 666 healthy bone marrow donors. All cohort members were sampled while nominally healthy, although unrecorded immune exposures were likely present. The donor was CMV seropositive and belonged to the group of more than 250 seropositive cohort members. A peripheral blood sample was collected from each donor, and TCR beta sequencing was performed on peripheral blood mononuclear cells. Genomic DNA was extracted from the blood cell samples with the Qiagen DNeasy Blood Extraction Kit. In the case of this clone: What this receptor recognizes is not known. Base-call qualities are not available, and no considerably larger clone is one nucleotide away.

The clonotype comes from a man in his thirties or forties in good health and CMV-seropositive. Sequenced input: PBMCs.

The CDR3 corresponds to CASSQDGTSGGPNNEQFF. DNA sequence: TGCGCCAGCAGCCAAGATGGGACTAGCGGGGGGCCAAACAATGAGCAGTTCTTC. The sequence is built from TRBV4-1 and TRBJ2-1, with 15 middle bases fitting TRBD2. Trimming takes 0 bases off V and 5 bases off J; junction bases not matched to a gene: 5. CDR1 and CDR2 are drawn from the germline V gene: MGHRA, YSYEKL. The CDR3 covers 18 residues, taking in both the cysteine and the phenylalanine. The sequence is cut down to CDR3 DNA, 54 bases in frame from base 1.